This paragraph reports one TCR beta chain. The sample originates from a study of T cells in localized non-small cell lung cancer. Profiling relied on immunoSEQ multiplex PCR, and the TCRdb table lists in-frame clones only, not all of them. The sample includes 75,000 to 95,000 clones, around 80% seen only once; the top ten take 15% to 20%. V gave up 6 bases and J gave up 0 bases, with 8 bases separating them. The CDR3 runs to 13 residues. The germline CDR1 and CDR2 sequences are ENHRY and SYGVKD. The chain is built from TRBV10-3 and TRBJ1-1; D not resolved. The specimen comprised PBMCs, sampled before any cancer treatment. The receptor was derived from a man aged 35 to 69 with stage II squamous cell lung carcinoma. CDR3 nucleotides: TGTGCCATCAGGGACGACATGAACACTGAAGCTTTCTTT. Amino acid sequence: CAIRDDMNTEAFF.